At least ten counts were recorded for the clone carrying this T cell receptor (beta chain). The data derive from a study of response to subunit inactivated influenza vaccine. This CDR3 contains 13 residues. Trimming stripped 4 bases from V and 5 bases from J, with 12 bases between. Germline-derived CDR1 and CDR2 are SGHDT and YYEEEE. TCRdb re-analysed the RT-PCR reads in MiXCR, keeping a single row per CDR3 protein. The sample includes about 540,000 distinct CDR3 sequences, approximately 20% of them seen just once. The same sample was also used in a study of T cells expressing NK-cell markers. From that second work: In generating TCR beta cDNA, 5'RACE template switching with UMIs was used.

This receptor was taken from a man aged 50-59 years who received an inactivated influenza vaccine. The specimen was CD4+ T cells sorted from PBMCs, collected 11 to 12 days after vaccination. The chain has TRBV5-6 and TRBJ2-5; D possibly corresponds to TRBD1 (7 bases). The CDR3 sequence: CASSRQGGETQYF. The CDR3 nucleotides are TGTGCCAGCAGCAGACAGGGAGGCGAGACCCAGTACTTC.